The 30 T cell receptor beta chains presented below share a single source sample, sequenced in a study of T-cell reconstitution after alpha-beta-depleted transplantation in children. A library of TCRbeta sequences, prepared with unique molecular identifiers, was generated. One entry per CDR3 protein, called by TCRdb with MiXCR from the PCR reads. The sample yields some 310,000 distinct CDR3 sequences, 20% to 30% seen once. This material consisted of PBMCs, mostly from graft donor cells, taken 180 days after TCRalphabeta/CD19-depleted stem cell transplant. These receptors all come from a male patient younger than 18 who had a stem cell transplant for acute lymphoblastic leukemia, so the T cells may come from the graft donor.

This clonotype was counted a few times. The chain joins TRBV27 to TRBJ2-3; 9 bases are shared with TRBD2. The CDR3 has 16 amino acids. After removal of 0 bases from V and 5 bases from J, the junction contained 6 bases not matched to a gene. Germline V CDR1 and CDR2: MNHEY, SMNVEV (reference sequence). Here the CDR3 DNA reads TGTGCCAGCAGTTTATCGTTAGCGGGAGCGGTAGATACGCAGTATTTT. This translates into CASSLSLAGAVDTQYF.

DNA of the CDR3: TGTGCCAGCAGCGTAGAGATAGCGGGAGGGGCGGACAATGAGCAGTTCTTC. Its protein product is CASSVEIAGGADNEQFF. The chain recombines TRBV9 with TRBJ2-1, with 11 nucleotides matching TRBD2. The CDR3 length is 17 residues. The germline CDR1 and CDR2 sequences are SGDLS and YYNGEE. V shed 0 bases, J shed 5 bases, and the junction held 7 bases outside the gene matches.

The CDR3, as DNA: TGTGCCAGCAGGTCGGGACTCGGGTACGAGCAGTACTTC. Translation gives CASRSGLGYEQYF. This sequence joins TRBV7-3 and TRBJ2-7, with D perhaps matching TRBD2 (6 bases). This CDR3 has 13 residues. Germline values: CDR1 SGHTA, CDR2 FQGTGA. Trimming removed 6 bases from V and 4 bases from J, with 13 bases in between. Based on the CDR3 plus reference TRBV7-3 and TRBJ2-7, the full variable domain is GAGVSQTPSNKVTEKGKYVELRCDPISGHTALYWYRQSLGQGPEFLIYFQGTGAADDSGLPNDRFFAVRPEGSVSTLKIQRTERGDSAVYLCASRSGLGYEQYFGPGTRLTVT.

This clonotype has more than one count but fewer than ten. The rearrangement links TRBV18 to TRBJ2-7; 10 nucleotides match TRBD2. The V gene end was trimmed by 2 bases and the J gene end by 5 bases; junction bases not matched to a gene: 9. Germline loops: CDR1 KGHSH, CDR2 LQKENI. The CDR3 contains 16 residues. This CDR3 is CASSPGPLAGSDEQYF. CDR3 DNA sequence: TGTGCCAGCTCACCAGGCCCACTAGCGGGGTCTGACGAGCAGTACTTC.

The chain employs TRBV4-1 and TRBJ2-7; maybe TRBD2 (6 bases). Trimming left V 3 bases short and J 3 bases short, with 12 bases between. The CDR3 extends over 14 amino acids. Germline CDR1 and CDR2: MGHRA and YSYEKL. The DNA of the CDR3 is TGCGCCAGCAGCCATCGAGCGGGTGTCTACGAGCAGTACTTC. Protein: CASSHRAGVYEQYF.

The chain employs TRBV20-1 and TRBJ2-7, with 12 bases that match TRBD2. Germline V CDR1 and CDR2: DFQATT, SNEGSKA (reference sequence). J was trimmed by 2 bases and V by 5 bases; bases with no gene match: 13. There are 17 residues in the CDR3. CDR3 DNA sequence: TGCAGTGCTGGTTTAAGATTGACTAGCGGGAGCACCTACGAGCAGTACTTC. Protein sequence: CSAGLRLTSGSTYEQYF.

In its sample, this clonotype was seen a few times. The chain couples TRBV5-6 to TRBJ2-7; D not resolved. Germline V lookup: CDR1 SGHDT, CDR2 YYEEEE. Trimming cost V 1 base and J 0 bases, with 11 bases left between them. This CDR3 region has 15 residues. The CDR3 coding sequence is TGTGCCAGCAGCTTGTTAACTCCAAACTCCTACGAGCAGTACTTC. Amino acid sequence: CASSLLTPNSYEQYF.

This clonotype has just a few counts. The chain has TRBV24-1 and TRBJ2-5; D may be TRBD1 (5 bases). In germline, CDR1 is KGHDR, CDR2 SFDVKD. V shed 4 bases and J shed 5 bases, with 22 bases lying between them. There are 17 residues in the CDR3. DNA for the CDR3: TGTGCCACCAGTGAGCCCTATACCCCAGGGATCTACGAGACCCAGTACTTC. Protein product: CATSEPYTPGIYETQYF.

V usage is TRBV6-1 and J usage is TRBJ2-1, with D possibly being TRBD2 (6 bases). This CDR3 spans 16 amino acids. Per germline, CDR1 MNHNS and CDR2 SASEGT. Trimming removed 6 bases from V and 5 bases from J, with 20 bases in between. The CDR3 reads CASRSSSGRLDNEQFF. The CDR3 region has the DNA TGTGCCAGCAGATCAAGCAGTGGGAGGCTTGACAATGAGCAGTTCTTC.

The chain employs TRBV5-1 and TRBJ2-5; D remains ambiguous. V shed 3 bases and J shed 3 bases, with 15 bases lying between them. The CDR3 totals 15 residues. Germline V gives CDR1 SGHRS, CDR2 YFSETQ. CDR3 in DNA: TGCGCCAGCAGCTCCGGGCGCCGAAATGAAGAGACCCAGTACTTC. Translating it yields CASSSGRRNEETQYF.

A few counts support this clonotype. V usage is TRBV12-3 or TRBV12-4 and J usage is TRBJ2-7; D gene ambiguous. The CDR3 runs 13 residues. The V end lost 3 bases, the J end lost 6 bases, and 12 bases lay between the germline ends. The CDR3 protein is CASSFDWAGEQYF. The CDR3 coding sequence is TGTGCCAGCAGTTTCGACTGGGCCGGCGAGCAGTACTTC.

This clonotype was counted only a few times. The chain couples TRBV7-9 to TRBJ2-7; 10 bases agree with TRBD1. CDR3 size: 17 residues. V gave up 1 base and J gave up 3 bases; unmatched junction bases: 9. CDR1 and CDR2 (germline): SEHNR, FQNEAQ (reference sequence). The CDR3 DNA reads as TGTGCCAGCAGCTTAGGACGAAGGACAGGGGGGAACTACGAGCAGTACTTC. This translates into CASSLGRRTGGNYEQYF. Using reference TRBV7-9 and TRBJ2-7 for the parts outside the CDR3, the full variable domain is DTGVSQNPRHKITKRGQNVTFRCDPISEHNRLYWYRQTLGQGPEFLTYFQNEAQLEKSRLLSDRFSAERPKGSFSTLEIQRTEQGDSAMYLCASSLGRRTGGNYEQYFGPGTRLTVT.

This clonotype was counted a few times. This chain connects TRBV5-1 to TRBJ1-2; 12 positions match TRBD1. CDR3 length equals 18 residues. Germline CDR1 and CDR2: SGHRS and YFSETQ. The V segment lost 2 bases and the J segment 4 bases; nucleotides outside the gene matches: 12. The chain's CDR3 is CASSFSGTGGIPSYGYTF. CDR3 coding DNA: TGCGCCAGCAGCTTTTCCGGGACAGGGGGCATCCCTTCCTATGGCTACACCTTC.

The V call is TRBV19, the J call TRBJ2-1, with 10 nucleotides matching TRBD2. The germline CDR1 and CDR2 sequences are LNHDA and SQIVND (reference sequence). Trimming removed 3 bases from V and 10 bases from J; junction bases left unmatched: 12. This CDR3 comprises 16 residues. Written as DNA, the CDR3 is TGTGCCAGTAGTATTAGGAGGCTAGCGGGAGAAGAAGAGCAGTTCTTC. Translating gives CASSIRRLAGEEEQFF.

This CDR3 reads CASSVESGSNTGELFF. Here the CDR3 DNA reads TGTGCCAGCAGCGTAGAGAGCGGGTCCAACACCGGGGAGCTGTTTTTT. This chain links TRBV9 with TRBJ2-2; the D gene is possibly TRBD2 (6 bases). V lost 0 bases to trimming and J lost 2 bases, with 11 bases between them. The CDR3 has 16 amino acids. Germline V CDR1 and CDR2: SGDLS, YYNGEE.

This clonotype was picked up a small number of times. The chain recombines TRBV12-3 or TRBV12-4 with TRBJ2-7; maybe TRBD2 (6 bases). The CDR3 sequence is 13 residues long. V shed 7 bases and J shed 4 bases, with 14 bases lying between them. The CDR3 DNA reads as TGTGCCAGCAAAGGTGGAGGGAAATACGAGCAGTACTTC. Protein product: CASKGGGKYEQYF.

Ten or more counts support this clonotype. V usage is TRBV5-1 and J usage is TRBJ2-1; D remains ambiguous. CDR1 and CDR2 (germline): SGHRS, YFSETQ. Trimming took 0 bases from V and 0 from J, leaving 16 bases between them. The CDR3 runs 18 residues. CDR3 coding DNA: TGCGCCAGCAGCTTGGCGGTGCAGGTAACGAGCTCCTACAATGAGCAGTTCTTC. It yields the protein CASSLAVQVTSSYNEQFF. Full variable domain (rest looked up from reference TRBV5-1 and TRBJ2-1): KAGVTQTPRYLIKTRGQQVTLSCSPISGHRSVSWYQQTPGQGLQFLFEYFSETQRNKGNFPGRFSGRQFSNSRSEMNVSTLELGDSALYLCASSLAVQVTSSYNEQFFGPGTRLTVL.

This clonotype was found a few times. The chain carries TRBV5-1 and TRBJ1-3; D is undetermined. The CDR3 loop spans 16 amino acids. CDR1 and CDR2 (germline): SGHRS, YFSETQ. V shed 4 bases and J shed 4 bases, with 18 bases lying between them. DNA for the CDR3: TGCGCCAGCAGCCTGACGGGCCCGCTTGGAGGAAACACCATATATTTT. It codes for CASSLTGPLGGNTIYF.

The chain recombines TRBV20-1 with TRBJ1-5; 7 positions agree with TRBD1. The CDR3 totals 16 residues. Trimming cost V 6 bases and J 0 bases; bases outside gene matches: 11. CDR1 is DFQATT, CDR2 SNEGSKA, per germline (reference sequence). The CDR3 sequence: CSAPGRGLYSNQPQHF. The CDR3 DNA follows: TGCAGTGCCCCGGGGAGGGGGCTTTATAGCAATCAGCCCCAGCATTTT.

This clonotype came up a few times. This chain connects TRBV12-3 or TRBV12-4 to TRBJ2-7; 8 nucleotides line up with TRBD1. CDR3 size: 13 residues. The ends lost 4 bases at V and 8 bases at J; junction bases unmatched: 7. The CDR3 loop reads CASSSPDRDQQYF. The CDR3, as DNA: TGTGCCAGCAGTTCCCCGGACAGGGACCAGCAGTACTTC.

J is TRBJ2-2 and V is TRBV29-1; unclear D gene. Germline V gene sequence: CDR1 SQVTM, CDR2 ANQGSEA. The CDR3 has 12 amino acids. V lost 4 bases, J lost 0 bases, and 3 bases lay in between. The CDR3 DNA reads as TGCAGCGTTGTCCCGAACACCGGGGAGCTGTTTTTT. The encoded protein is CSVVPNTGELFF.

About this clonotype: The germline gene is not matched at one end of the junction; a read error may be the cause. The rearrangement joins TRBV3-1 to TRBJ2-1; tentatively, D is TRBD1 (6 bases). Germline values: CDR1 LGHDT, CDR2 YNNKEL (reference sequence). CDR3 length: 14 amino acids. CDR3 bases: TGTGCCAGGAGCCGGGACATCCCCTACAATGAGCAGTTCTTC. As protein: CARSRDIPYNEQFF.

This clonotype has just a few counts. This chain uses TRBV11-2 with TRBJ2-1; 10 bases fit TRBD2. Losses at the gene ends were 0 bases for V and 6 bases for J; bases not matched to a gene: 8. Germline assignment: CDR1 SGHAT and CDR2 FQNNGV. CDR3 length: 17 amino acids. The CDR3: CASSLDFGLAGVNEQFF. CDR3 DNA: TGTGCCAGCAGCTTAGATTTCGGGCTAGCGGGAGTCAATGAGCAGTTCTTC.

This rearrangement joins TRBV7-3 to TRBJ2-5; 8 positions agree with TRBD2. The germline V gene encodes CDR1 SGHTA and CDR2 FQGTGA. This CDR3 comprises 15 residues. Trimming cost V 3 bases and J 5 bases; bases outside gene matches: 8. This CDR3 reads CASSLAGTRSETQYF. CDR3 nucleotides: TGTGCCAGCAGCTTGGCCGGGACTAGGTCCGAGACCCAGTACTTC.

In this sample, this clonotype turned up a few times. This chain links TRBV18 with TRBJ2-5; maybe TRBD1 (5 bases). The CDR3 covers 13 residues. V dropped 4 bases and J dropped 5 bases, with 11 bases sitting between them. Germline CDR1 KGHSH, CDR2 LQKENI. The chain's CDR3 is CASSRDSRETQYF. The CDR3 DNA is TGTGCCAGCTCACGCGACAGTCGGGAGACCCAGTACTTC.

V usage is TRBV20-1 and J usage is TRBJ2-7; D ambiguous. CDR1 is DFQATT, CDR2 SNEGSKA, per germline (reference sequence). This CDR3 has 14 amino acids. The V and J ends lost 0 bases and 3 bases respectively, with 12 bases between them. The CDR3 protein is CSARDDFRVYEQYF. CDR3 nucleotides: TGCAGTGCTAGAGATGACTTTCGCGTCTACGAGCAGTACTTC.

In this sample, this clonotype turned up a few times. The chain has TRBV4-1 and TRBJ2-3, with D perhaps TRBD1 (5 bases). V lost 3 bases, J lost 2 bases, and 24 bases lay in between. Germline values: CDR1 MGHRA, CDR2 YSYEKL. The CDR3 consists of 19 residues. CDR3 amino acids: CASSHSSGQPRRSTDTQYF. The CDR3 coding sequence is TGCGCCAGCAGCCATTCCTCAGGGCAGCCACGCCGATCCACAGATACGCAGTATTTT.

This clonotype was seen only a few times. This chain joins TRBV20-1 and TRBJ2-1; 10 nucleotides match TRBD2. CDR1 is DFQATT, CDR2 SNEGSKA, per germline (reference sequence). The length of the CDR3 is 15 residues. Trimming removed 1 base from V and 9 bases from J; junction bases left unmatched: 9. The CDR3 sequence is CSARVPSGSFAEQFF. DNA of the CDR3: TGCAGTGCTAGAGTCCCTAGCGGGAGTTTTGCTGAGCAGTTCTTC.

This chain uses TRBV7-8 with TRBJ2-7, with 10 bases that match TRBD1. Germline trimming cut 4 bases from V and 1 base from J; bases unmatched to any gene: 16. Germline V gives CDR1 SGHVS, CDR2 FQNEAQ. The CDR3 runs to 19 residues. CDR3 bases: TGTGCCAGCAGCTCCCAGACAGGGGGCGAGCTACAATTATCCTACGAGCAGTACTTC. It specifies CASSSQTGGELQLSYEQYF.

The chain carries TRBV28 and TRBJ2-3; the D gene is possibly TRBD1 (5 bases). The CDR3 runs to 18 residues. Germline V gives CDR1 MDHEN, CDR2 SYDVKM. Trimming removed 4 bases at V and 6 bases at J, with 26 bases between. CDR3 in amino acids: CASSSYAVRQGGRDTQYF. The CDR3 DNA is TGTGCCAGCAGTTCATATGCGGTTCGGCAGGGTGGCCGCGATACGCAGTATTTT. Full variable domain (outside the CDR3, taken from reference TRBV28 and TRBJ2-3): DVKVTQSSRYLVKRTGEKVFLECVQDMDHENMFWYRQDPGLGLRLIYFSYDVKMKEKGDIPEGYSVSREKKERFSLILESASTNQTSMYLCASSSYAVRQGGRDTQYFGPGTRLTVL.